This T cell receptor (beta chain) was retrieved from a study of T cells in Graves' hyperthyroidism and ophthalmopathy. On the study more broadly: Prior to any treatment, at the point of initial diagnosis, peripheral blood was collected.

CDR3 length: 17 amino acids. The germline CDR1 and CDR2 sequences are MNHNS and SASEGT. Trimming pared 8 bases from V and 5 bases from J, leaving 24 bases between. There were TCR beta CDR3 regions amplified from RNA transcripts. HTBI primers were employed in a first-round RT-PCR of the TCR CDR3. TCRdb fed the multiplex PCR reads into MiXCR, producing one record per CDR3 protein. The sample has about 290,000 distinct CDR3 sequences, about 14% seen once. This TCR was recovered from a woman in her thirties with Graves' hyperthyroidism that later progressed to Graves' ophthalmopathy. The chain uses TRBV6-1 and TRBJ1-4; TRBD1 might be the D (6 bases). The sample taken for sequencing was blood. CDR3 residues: CASQRWGGRQVNEKLFF. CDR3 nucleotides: TGTGCCAGCCAACGCTGGGGGGGGAGACAGGTGAATGAAAAACTGTTTTTT.